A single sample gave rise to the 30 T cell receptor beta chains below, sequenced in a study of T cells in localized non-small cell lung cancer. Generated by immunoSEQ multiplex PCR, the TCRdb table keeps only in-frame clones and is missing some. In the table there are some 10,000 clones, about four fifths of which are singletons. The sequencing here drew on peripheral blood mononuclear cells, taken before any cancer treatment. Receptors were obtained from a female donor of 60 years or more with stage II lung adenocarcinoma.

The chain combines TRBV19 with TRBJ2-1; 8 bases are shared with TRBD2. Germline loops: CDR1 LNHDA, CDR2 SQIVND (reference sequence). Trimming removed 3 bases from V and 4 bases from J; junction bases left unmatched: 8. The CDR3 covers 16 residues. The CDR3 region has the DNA TGTGCCAGTAGTATCTCAGCGGGGGCCTTATACAATGAGCAGTTCTTC. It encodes CASSISAGALYNEQFF.

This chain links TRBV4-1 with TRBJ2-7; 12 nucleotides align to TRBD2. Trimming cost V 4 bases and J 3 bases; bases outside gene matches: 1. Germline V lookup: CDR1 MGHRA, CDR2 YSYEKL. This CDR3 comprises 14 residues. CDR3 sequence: CASSRLAGDYEQYF. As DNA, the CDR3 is TGCGCCAGCAGCCGACTAGCGGGAGACTACGAGCAGTACTTC.

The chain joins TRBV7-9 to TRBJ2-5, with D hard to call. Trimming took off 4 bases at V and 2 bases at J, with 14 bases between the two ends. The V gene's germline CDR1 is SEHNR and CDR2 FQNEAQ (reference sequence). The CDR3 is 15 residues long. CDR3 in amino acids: CASSSPLTAQETQYF. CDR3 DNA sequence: TGTGCCAGCAGCTCCCCTCTGACTGCACAAGAGACCCAGTACTTC.

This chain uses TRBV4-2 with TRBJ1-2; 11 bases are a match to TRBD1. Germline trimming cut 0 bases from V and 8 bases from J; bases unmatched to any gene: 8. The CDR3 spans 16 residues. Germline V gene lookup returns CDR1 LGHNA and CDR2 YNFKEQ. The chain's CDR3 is CASSQDPGQGARGYTF. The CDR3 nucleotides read TGTGCCAGCAGCCAAGATCCAGGACAGGGGGCCCGGGGCTACACCTTC.

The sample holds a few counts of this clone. The CDR3 sequence: CASSSRDRGKYEQYF. The DNA for the CDR3 is TGTGCCAGCAGCTCCCGGGACAGGGGAAAATACGAGCAGTACTTC. The chain employs TRBV7-9 and TRBJ2-7; 10 nucleotides match TRBD1. The length of the CDR3 is 15 residues. V lost 4 bases, J lost 4 bases, and 7 bases stayed unmatched. Germline V gene lookup returns CDR1 SEHNR and CDR2 FQNEAQ (reference sequence).

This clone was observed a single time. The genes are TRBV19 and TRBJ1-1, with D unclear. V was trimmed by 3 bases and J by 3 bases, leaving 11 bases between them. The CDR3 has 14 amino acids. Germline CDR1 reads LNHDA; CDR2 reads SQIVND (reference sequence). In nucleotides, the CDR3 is TGTGCCAGTAGTATTTGGCTTGGTGACACTGAAGCTTTCTTT. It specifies CASSIWLGDTEAFF. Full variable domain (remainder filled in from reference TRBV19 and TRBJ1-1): DGGITQSPKYLFRKEGQNVTLSCEQNLNHDAMYWYRQDPGQGLRLIYYSQIVNDFQKGDIAEGYSVSREKKESFPLTVTSAQKNPTAFYLCASSIWLGDTEAFFGQGTRLTVV.

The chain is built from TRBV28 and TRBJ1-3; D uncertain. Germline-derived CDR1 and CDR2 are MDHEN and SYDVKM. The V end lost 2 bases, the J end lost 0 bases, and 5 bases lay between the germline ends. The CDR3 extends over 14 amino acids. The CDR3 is CASSLRDSGNTIYF. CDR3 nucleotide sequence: TGTGCCAGCAGTTTAAGGGACTCTGGAAACACCATATATTTT.

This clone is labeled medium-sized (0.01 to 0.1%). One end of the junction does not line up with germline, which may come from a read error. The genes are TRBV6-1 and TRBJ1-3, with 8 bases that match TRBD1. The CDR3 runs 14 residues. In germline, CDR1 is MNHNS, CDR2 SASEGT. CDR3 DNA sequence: TGTGCCAGCACGCTTGCTACAGGGGGAATCACCATATATTTT. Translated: CASTLATGGITIYF.

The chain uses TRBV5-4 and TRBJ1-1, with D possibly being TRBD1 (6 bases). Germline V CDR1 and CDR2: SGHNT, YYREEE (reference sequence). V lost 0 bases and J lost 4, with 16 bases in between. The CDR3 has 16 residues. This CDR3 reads CASSLDGSTGFTEAFF. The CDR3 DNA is TGTGCCAGCAGCTTGGATGGGTCAACAGGGTTCACTGAAGCTTTCTTT.

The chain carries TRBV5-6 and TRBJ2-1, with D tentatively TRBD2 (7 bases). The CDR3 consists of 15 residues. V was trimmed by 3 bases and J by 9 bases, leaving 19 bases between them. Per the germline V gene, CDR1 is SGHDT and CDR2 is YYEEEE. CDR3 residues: CASSSIGRGGGEQFF. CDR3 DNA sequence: TGTGCCAGCAGCTCGATTGGGAGGGGAGGGGGTGAGCAGTTCTTC. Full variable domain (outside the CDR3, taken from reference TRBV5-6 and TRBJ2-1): DAGVTQSPTHLIKTRGQQVTLRCSPKSGHDTVSWYQQALGQGPQFIFQYYEEEERQRGNFPDRFSGHQFPNYSSELNVNALLLGDSALYLCASSSIGRGGGEQFFGPGTRLTVL.

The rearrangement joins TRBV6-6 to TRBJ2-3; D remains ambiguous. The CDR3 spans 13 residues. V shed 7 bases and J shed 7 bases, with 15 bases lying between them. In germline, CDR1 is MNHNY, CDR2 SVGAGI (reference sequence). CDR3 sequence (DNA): TGTGCCAGCACCCCGGGCGCGGCCTATACGCAGTATTTT. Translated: CASTPGAAYTQYF.

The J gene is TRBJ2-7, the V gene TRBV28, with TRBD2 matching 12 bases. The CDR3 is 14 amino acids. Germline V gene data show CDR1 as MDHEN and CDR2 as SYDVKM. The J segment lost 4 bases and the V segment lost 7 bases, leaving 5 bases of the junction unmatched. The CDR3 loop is CASTRLAGAYEQYF. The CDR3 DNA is TGTGCCAGCACTCGACTAGCGGGAGCGTACGAGCAGTACTTC.

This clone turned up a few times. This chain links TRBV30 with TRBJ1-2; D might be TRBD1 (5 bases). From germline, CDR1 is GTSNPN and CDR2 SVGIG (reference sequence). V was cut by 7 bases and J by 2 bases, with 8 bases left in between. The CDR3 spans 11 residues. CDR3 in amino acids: CASRENYGYTF. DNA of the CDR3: TGTGCCTCCAGGGAGAACTATGGCTACACCTTC.

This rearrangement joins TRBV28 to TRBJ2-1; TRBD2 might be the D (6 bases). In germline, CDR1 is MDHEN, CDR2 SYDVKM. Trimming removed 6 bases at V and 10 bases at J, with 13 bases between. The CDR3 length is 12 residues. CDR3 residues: CASRAGRWEQFF. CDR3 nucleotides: TGTGCCAGCAGAGCGGGTCGCTGGGAGCAGTTCTTC.

DNA for the CDR3: TGTGCCAGCAGCAATAACGGGGGGGGCTACAATGAGCAGTTCTTC. Protein: CASSNNGGGYNEQFF. This chain connects TRBV21-1 to TRBJ2-1; whether TRBD2, the table's D call, matches the DNA was not checked. TRBV21-1 is a documented pseudogene. The CDR3 has 15 residues.

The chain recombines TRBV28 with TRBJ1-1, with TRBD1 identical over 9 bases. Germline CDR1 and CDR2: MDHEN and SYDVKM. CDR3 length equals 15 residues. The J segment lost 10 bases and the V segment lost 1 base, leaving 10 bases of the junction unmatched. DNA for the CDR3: TGTGCCAGCAGTTTATCCGCTGGACAGGGGATGAGAGCTTTCTTT. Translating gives CASSLSAGQGMRAFF.

The CDR3 DNA follows: TGCGCCAGCAGCTCTGTTGCGGGGGCCCGGCTCGGGACCCAGTACTTC. It is translated as CASSSVAGARLGTQYF. The genes are TRBV5-1 and TRBJ2-5; maybe TRBD2 (7 bases). CDR1 and CDR2 (germline): SGHRS, YFSETQ. This CDR3 is built from 16 residues. The V end was cut by 3 bases, the J end by 7 bases, with 22 bases between.

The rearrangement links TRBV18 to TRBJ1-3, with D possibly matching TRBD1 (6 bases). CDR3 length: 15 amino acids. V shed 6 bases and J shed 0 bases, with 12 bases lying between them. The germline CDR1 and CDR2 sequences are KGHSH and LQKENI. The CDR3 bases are TGTGCCAGCTCCCAACGAGGGGGCTCTGGAAACACCATATATTTT. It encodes CASSQRGGSGNTIYF.

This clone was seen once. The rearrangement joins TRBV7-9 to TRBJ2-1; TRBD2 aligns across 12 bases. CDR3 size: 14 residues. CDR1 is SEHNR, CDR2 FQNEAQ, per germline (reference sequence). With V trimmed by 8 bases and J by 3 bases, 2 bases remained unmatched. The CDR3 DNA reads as TGTGCCAGCGAACTAGCGGGAGGCTACAATGAGCAGTTCTTC. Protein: CASELAGGYNEQFF.

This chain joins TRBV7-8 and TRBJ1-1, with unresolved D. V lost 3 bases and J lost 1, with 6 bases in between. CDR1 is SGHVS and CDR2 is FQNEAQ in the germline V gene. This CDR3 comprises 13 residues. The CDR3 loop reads CASSLGRNTEAFF. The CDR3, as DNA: TGTGCCAGCAGCTTGGGCAGGAACACTGAAGCTTTCTTT.

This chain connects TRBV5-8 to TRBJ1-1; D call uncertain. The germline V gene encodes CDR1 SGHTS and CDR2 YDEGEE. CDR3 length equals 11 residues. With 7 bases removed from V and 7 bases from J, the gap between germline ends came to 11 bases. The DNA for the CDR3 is TGTGCCAGCCATCGGGTCCTTGAAGCTTTCTTT. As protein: CASHRVLEAFF.

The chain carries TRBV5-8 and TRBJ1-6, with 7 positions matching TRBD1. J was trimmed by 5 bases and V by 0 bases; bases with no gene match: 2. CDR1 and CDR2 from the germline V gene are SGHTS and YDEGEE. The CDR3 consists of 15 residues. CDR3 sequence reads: CASSLGQGDNSPLHF. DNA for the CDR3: TGTGCCAGCAGCTTGGGACAGGGTGATAATTCACCCCTCCACTTT.

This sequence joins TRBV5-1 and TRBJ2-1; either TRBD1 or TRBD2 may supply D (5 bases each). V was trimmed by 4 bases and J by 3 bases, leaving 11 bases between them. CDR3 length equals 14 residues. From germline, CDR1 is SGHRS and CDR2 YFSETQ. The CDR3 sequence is CASSRDPGYNEQFF. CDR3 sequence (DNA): TGCGCCAGCAGCAGGGACCCCGGCTACAATGAGCAGTTCTTC. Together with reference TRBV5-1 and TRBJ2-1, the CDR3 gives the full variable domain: KAGVTQTPRYLIKTRGQQVTLSCSPISGHRSVSWYQQTPGQGLQFLFEYFSETQRNKGNFPGRFSGRQFSNSRSEMNVSTLELGDSALYLCASSRDPGYNEQFFGPGTRLTVL.

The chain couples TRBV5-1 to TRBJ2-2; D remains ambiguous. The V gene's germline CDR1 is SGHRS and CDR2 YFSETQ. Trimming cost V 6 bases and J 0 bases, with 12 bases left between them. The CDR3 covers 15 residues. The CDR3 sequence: CASTVQDPNTGELFF. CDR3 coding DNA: TGCGCCAGCACCGTTCAGGACCCGAACACCGGGGAGCTGTTTTTT.

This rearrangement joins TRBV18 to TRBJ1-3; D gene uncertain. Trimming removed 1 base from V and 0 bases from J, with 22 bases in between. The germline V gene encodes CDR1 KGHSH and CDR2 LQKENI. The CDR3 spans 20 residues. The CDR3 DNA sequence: TGTGCCAGCTCACCACGACCCCCGGCAGGAACCGCCGTCTCTGGAAACACCATATATTTT. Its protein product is CASSPRPPAGTAVSGNTIYF. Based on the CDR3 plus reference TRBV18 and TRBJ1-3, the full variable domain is NAGVMQNPRHLVRRRGQEARLRCSPMKGHSHVYWYRQLPEEGLKFMVYLQKENIIDESGMPKERFSAEFPKEGPSILRIQQVVRGDSAAYFCASSPRPPAGTAVSGNTIYFGEGSWLTVV.

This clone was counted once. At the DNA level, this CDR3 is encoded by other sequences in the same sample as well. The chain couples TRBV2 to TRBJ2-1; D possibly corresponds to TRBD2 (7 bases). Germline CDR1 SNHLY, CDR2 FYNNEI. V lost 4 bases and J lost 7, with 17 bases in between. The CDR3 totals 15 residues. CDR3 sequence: CASSGSGGAFNEQFF. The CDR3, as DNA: TGTGCCAGCAGTGGGAGTGGGGGGGCCTTTAATGAGCAGTTCTTC.

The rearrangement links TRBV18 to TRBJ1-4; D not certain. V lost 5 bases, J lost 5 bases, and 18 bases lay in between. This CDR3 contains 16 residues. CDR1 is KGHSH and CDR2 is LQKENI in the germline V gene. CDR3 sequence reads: CASSLTGFQGNEKLFF. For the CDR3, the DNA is TGTGCCAGCTCATTAACCGGGTTTCAAGGCAATGAAAAACTGTTTTTT.

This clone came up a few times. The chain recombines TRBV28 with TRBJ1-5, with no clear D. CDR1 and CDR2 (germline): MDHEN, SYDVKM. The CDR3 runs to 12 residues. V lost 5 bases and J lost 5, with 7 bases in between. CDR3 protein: CASSPLDQPQHF. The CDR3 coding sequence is TGTGCCAGCAGTCCGCTAGATCAGCCCCAGCATTTT.

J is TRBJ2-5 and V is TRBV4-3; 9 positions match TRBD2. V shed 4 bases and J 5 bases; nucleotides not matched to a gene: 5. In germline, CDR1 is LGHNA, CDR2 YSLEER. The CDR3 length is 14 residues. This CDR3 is CASSRQRGVETQYF. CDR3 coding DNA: TGCGCCAGCAGCCGGCAGCGGGGGGTGGAGACCCAGTACTTC.

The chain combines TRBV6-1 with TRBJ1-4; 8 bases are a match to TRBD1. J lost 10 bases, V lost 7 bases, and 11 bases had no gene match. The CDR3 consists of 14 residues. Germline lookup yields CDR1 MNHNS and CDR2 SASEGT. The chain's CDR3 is CASNQRGQAVKLFF. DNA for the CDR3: TGTGCCAGCAATCAAAGGGGACAGGCGGTAAAACTGTTTTTT.